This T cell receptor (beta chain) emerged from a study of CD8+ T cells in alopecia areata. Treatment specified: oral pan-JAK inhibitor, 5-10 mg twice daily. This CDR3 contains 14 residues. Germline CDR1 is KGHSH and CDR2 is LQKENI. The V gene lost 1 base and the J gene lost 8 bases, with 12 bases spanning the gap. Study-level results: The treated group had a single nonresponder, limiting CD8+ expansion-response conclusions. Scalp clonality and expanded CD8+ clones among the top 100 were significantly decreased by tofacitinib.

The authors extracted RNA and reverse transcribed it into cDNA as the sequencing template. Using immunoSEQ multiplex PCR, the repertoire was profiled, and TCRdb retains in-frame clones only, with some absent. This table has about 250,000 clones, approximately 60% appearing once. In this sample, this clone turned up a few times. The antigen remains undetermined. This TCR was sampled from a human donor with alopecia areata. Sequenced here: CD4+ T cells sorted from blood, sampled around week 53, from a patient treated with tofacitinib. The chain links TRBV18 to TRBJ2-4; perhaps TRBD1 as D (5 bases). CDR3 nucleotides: TGTGCCAGCTCACCACGGGTAGGGGAATACATTCAGTACTTC. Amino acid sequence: CASSPRVGEYIQYF.